The sequence of this T cell receptor beta chain was determined in a study of OX40 agonist ivuxolimab in advanced cancers. At the level of the study: The study enrolled dose-escalation patients with hepatocellular carcinoma, melanoma, renal cell or head and neck cancer.

This CDR3 is built from 16 residues. V dropped 2 bases and J dropped 4 bases, with 12 bases sitting between them. Germline CDR1 MNHEY, CDR2 SMNVEV (reference sequence). With regard to this clone: Its antigen is not known.

Study-wide results and caveats: At 0.1 to 3.0 mg/kg and by week 6, CD4+ and CD8+ T cells in the blood had expanded clonally. The antigens recognized by the expanded peripheral T cells, that is their antigen specificity, were not determined.

Using immunoSEQ multiplex PCR, the repertoire was profiled, and TCRdb retains in-frame clones only, with some absent. The data show some 33,000 clones, around 90% seen once. Blood samples were obtained at baseline, cycle 4 day 1, and cycle 7 day 1. The sequencing used CD4+ or CD8+ T cells sorted from blood, collected in a trial of the OX40 agonist ivuxolimab. The chain has TRBV27 and TRBJ2-6, with D possibly matching TRBD2 (7 bases). The receptor comes from an adult with an advanced solid tumor such as melanoma, head and neck, liver or kidney cancer. In DNA form, the CDR3 reads TGTGCCAGCAGTTTAGTGGGGGGGCGCGGGGCCAACGTCCTGACTTTC. Its translation: CASSLVGGRGANVLTF.